The following is a TCR beta chain sequence with its context. Its antigen remains unidentified. Base qualities are missing; no much larger clone stands one base away. The data belong to a study of CD8 T cells in ankylosing spondylitis (TCRdb year 2017). Context from the whole study: The study set out to find disease-linked TCR variants by profiling T cell receptor beta repertoires in ankylosing spondylitis patients and healthy donors. The full study cohort comprised 20 to 30 ankylosing spondylitis patients and 110 or so healthy donors. Peripheral blood samples were taken, and synovial fluid was additionally collected from ankylosing spondylitis patients. Overall study results and their limits: The disease-linked clones were reported to be significantly enriched in matched synovial fluid samples from ankylosing spondylitis patients. A TCR beta motif made up of several highly homologous amino acid variants appeared to be characteristic of blood from ankylosing spondylitis patients. The disease-linked clones had a CD8+ phenotype and were found at relatively low frequencies in peripheral blood. Some motif variants were previously reported in synovial fluid and blood of reactive arthritis patients, suggesting common disease-initiation mechanisms.

The sequencing machine was an Illumina HiSeq 2500. TCR beta libraries were prepared by quantitative 5'-RACE with molecular barcodes. The original methods were these. To identify disease-linked TCR variants, a new computational method was used, one built on a probabilistic model of VDJ rearrangement. The raw public data were reprocessed by TCRdb itself: fastp quality trimming at Q25, MiXCR clonotype calling, in-frame beta chains only. Every entry covers one CDR3 protein and lists the most common genes and DNA from its rows. The V and J calls and clone size come from TCRdb's table, not from the authors' own analysis. This sample has fewer than 500,000 distinct CDR3 sequences in its table, and 20% to 25% of those were observed once. In total, the top ten clones hold 16% of the sample. Trimming at the junction amounts to 2 bases on V and 0 bases on J, and the germline ends lie 17 bases apart. Including cysteine and phenylalanine, the CDR3 has 17 amino acids. Only the CDR3 part of the read is kept: 51 bases, read in frame from the first base. CDR1 and CDR2 are drawn from the germline V gene: SQVTM, ANQGSEA.

The source material was blood, either unsorted or a sorted T cell fraction (not recorded which). This sequence was found in a male donor with ankylosing spondylitis. The chain links TRBV29-1 with TRBJ2-1; no D gene is confidently identified. At the DNA level, the sequence is TGCAGCGTTGAATTTGTGTCCGCGAGGAGCTCCTACAATGAGCAGTTCTTC. Translated, it reads CSVEFVSARSSYNEQFF.